There are a few counts of the clone carrying this T cell receptor (beta chain). Its specificity is unknown. Other DNA sequences within the sample encode an identical CDR3. This specimen belongs to a study of beta chain features in type 1 diabetes. Study-wide points: TCRB CDR3s from Type 1 diabetes patients were moderately but significantly shorter in all four CD4+ subsets. Shorter templates might be favored by PCR, and equally so in patients and in controls.

Reverse transcribing all isolated RNA meant expressed TCRB transcripts were sequenced. Reads from naive, central memory and regulatory T cell samples averaged around 3.6 million. This table comes from immunoSEQ multiplex PCR, and its TCRdb copy is limited to in-frame clones, with some not included. This sample has a few hundred thousand clones; roughly 17% occur once, and the top ten carry about 0.08%. The single heparinised draw taken from each donor contained roughly 110 mL of blood on average. CD45RO/CCR7/CD25/CD127/CD95/CD27 sorting isolated CD4+ naive, central memory, regulatory and stem cell-like memory cells. The CDR3 spans 14 residues. Germline V gene data show CDR1 as SQVTM and CDR2 as ANQGSEA. V shed 4 bases and J 4 bases; nucleotides not matched to a gene: 5.

The rearrangement uses TRBV29-1 and TRBJ2-7; 12 bases align to TRBD1. This clonotype originated in a man aged 25-45 years with type 1 diabetes. Sequenced material: naive CD4+ T cells from blood. CDR3 protein: CSVGPGQGAYEQYF. The CDR3 region has the DNA TGCAGCGTTGGACCGGGACAGGGGGCTTACGAGCAGTACTTC.